This T cell receptor (beta chain) was captured in a study of blood T cell repertoires in COVID-19. Across the study: Italy, Spain and the United States were the sources of the convalescent and acute COVID-19 samples. Sources were T cells, B-cell-depleted T cells, or PBMCs; the material itself was cDNA or gDNA.

In the source study's methods: Amplification of reference gene primers provided the estimated nucleated cell counts. The data were produced by immunoSEQ multiplex PCR, yet TCRdb's version contains in-frame clones alone and is incomplete. That table furnishes V, J and clone size, whereas the DNA furnished D and trimming. The table shows roughly 72,000 clones, with roughly 90% occurring only once. Per germline, CDR1 MNHEY and CDR2 SVGEGT. V dropped 5 bases and J dropped 7; count of bases not matched to a gene: 3. The CDR3 covers 13 residues. This clonotype was obtained from a human donor in a cohort sampled during active COVID-19. Input material: peripheral blood. The V gene is TRBV6-2 or TRBV6-3, the J gene TRBJ1-1; 11 bases fit TRBD1. The CDR3 loop is CASSVGQGVEAFF. The CDR3, as DNA: TGTGCCAGCAGTGTGGGACAGGGGGTTGAAGCTTTCTTT.